This paragraph covers one T cell receptor (beta chain) sequence. Its cognate antigen is unknown. The entry originates in a study of T cell responses to AZD1222 COVID-19 vaccine. About the research overall: Combined were second doses at about 4 or about 12 weeks. Study-level results: Recipients of AZD1222 seropositive at baseline numbered only 5 to 7. The study sampled repertoires only after the peak T cell response. Spike-specific TCRs gained breadth and depth after people received two AZD1222 doses.

Sequencing used immunoSEQ multiplex PCR; TCRdb keeps in-frame clones, though not all of them. The sample carries approximately 110,000 clones, just under 95% recorded once. The CDR3 runs 14 residues. V was pared by 1 base and J by 7 bases, with 11 bases between. Germline values: CDR1 MGHRA, CDR2 YSYEKL. The clonotype comes from an adult in good health. Specimen: peripheral blood, collected on day 0 of AZD1222 vaccination. The rearrangement links TRBV4-1 to TRBJ1-5; no firm D call. The CDR3: CASSQVGLRQPQHF. DNA for the CDR3: TGCGCCAGCAGCCAAGTTGGGTTACGGCAGCCCCAGCATTTT.